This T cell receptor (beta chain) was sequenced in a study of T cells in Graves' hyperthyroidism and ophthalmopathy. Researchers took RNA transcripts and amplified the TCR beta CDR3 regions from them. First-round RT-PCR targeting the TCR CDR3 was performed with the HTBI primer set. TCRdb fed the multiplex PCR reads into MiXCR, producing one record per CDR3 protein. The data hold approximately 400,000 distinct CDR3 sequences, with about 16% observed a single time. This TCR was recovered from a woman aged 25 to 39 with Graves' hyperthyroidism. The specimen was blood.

This CDR3 reads CASSFSTGLSTDTQYF. In nucleotides, the CDR3 is TGTGCCAGCAGCTTCTCGACAGGGTTAAGCACAGATACGCAGTATTTT. This chain uses TRBV11-2 with TRBJ2-3; 7 nucleotides line up with TRBD1. J gave up 0 bases and V 3 bases, and 6 bases lay outside the gene matches. The length of the CDR3 is 16 residues. Germline-derived CDR1 and CDR2 are SGHAT and FQNNGV.